These 29 T cell receptor beta chains share one sample of origin, sequenced in a study of T-cell memory formation after mild COVID-19. MiXCR, applied by TCRdb to the 5' RACE reads, yields one record per CDR3 protein. The table has about 190,000 distinct CDR3 sequences, around 20% seen once. Sequences were obtained from PBMCs or a T cell subset sorted from them (not recorded which). These receptors were taken from an adult woman who had mild COVID-19 (a few samples of this study predate the infection). Cell type and time point are not known.

This clonotype was picked up one time. V and J are TRBV18 and TRBJ1-2; the match to TRBD1 covers 7 bases. The CDR3 has 16 amino acids. V gave up 0 bases and J gave up 8 bases; unmatched junction bases: 12. Germline-derived CDR1 and CDR2 are KGHSH and LQKENI. CDR3 DNA: TGTGCCAGCTCACCACCTACCCTGACAGGGACGATAGGCTACACCTTC. Protein: CASSPPTLTGTIGYTF.

The J gene is TRBJ1-1, the V gene TRBV27; 7 bases line up with TRBD1. This CDR3 has 12 residues. Unmatched junction bases numbered 3, after V lost 8 bases and J lost 3 bases. Germline V CDR1 and CDR2: MNHEY, SMNVEV (reference sequence). CDR3 amino acids: CASQGQYTEAFF. For the CDR3, the DNA is TGTGCCAGCCAGGGACAGTACACTGAAGCTTTCTTT.

This rearrangement joins TRBV5-1 to TRBJ1-2; the match to TRBD1 covers 7 bases. V lost 0 bases and J lost 7; bases outside the gene matches: 12. Germline-derived CDR1 and CDR2 are SGHRS and YFSETQ. CDR3 length: 16 residues. In DNA form, the CDR3 reads TGCGCCAGCAGCTTGGCCCTAGGGACAGAACATAGTGGCTACACCTTC. It specifies CASSLALGTEHSGYTF.

The CDR3 bases are TGCAGCGTCCATACAGGGACCTACGAGCAGTACTTC. Translation gives CSVHTGTYEQYF. The rearrangement links TRBV29-1 to TRBJ2-7; weak D call: TRBD1 (6 bases). The germline V gene encodes CDR1 SQVTM and CDR2 ANQGSEA. Deletions cut 6 bases from V and 2 bases from J, with 11 bases between. CDR3 length equals 12 residues.

The chain is built from TRBV6-2 or TRBV6-3 and TRBJ1-1, with D tentatively TRBD1 (6 bases). The germline V gene encodes CDR1 MNHEY and CDR2 SVGEGT. CDR3 length equals 13 residues. V shed 4 bases and J shed 7 bases, with 13 bases lying between them. The CDR3 sequence: CASSFYGGLEAFF. The CDR3 DNA reads as TGTGCCAGCAGTTTCTACGGGGGCCTTGAAGCTTTCTTT.

The chain carries TRBV18 and TRBJ1-2, with 10 nucleotides matching TRBD1. This CDR3 contains 12 residues. Germline CDR1 KGHSH, CDR2 LQKENI. The V gene end was trimmed by 3 bases and the J gene end by 9 bases; junction bases not matched to a gene: 1. The CDR3 spells CASSPGQGSYTF. For the CDR3, the DNA is TGTGCCAGCTCACCGGGACAGGGGAGCTACACCTTC.

The rearrangement links TRBV12-3 or TRBV12-4 to TRBJ1-5; 8 nucleotides line up with TRBD1. The CDR3 spans 15 residues. V dropped 5 bases and J dropped 3; count of bases not matched to a gene: 6. The CDR3 DNA reads as TGTGCCAGCAGTCGACAGGGGTATGACAATCAGCCCCAGCATTTT. It is translated as CASSRQGYDNQPQHF.

This clonotype was found a few times. This chain links TRBV5-6 with TRBJ1-5; D is unclear. The CDR3 extends over 13 amino acids. CDR1 and CDR2 (germline): SGHDT, YYEEEE. With 2 bases removed from V and 1 base from J, the gap between germline ends came to 4 bases. CDR3 region: CASSFKSNQPQHF. CDR3 coding DNA: TGTGCCAGCAGCTTTAAGAGCAATCAGCCCCAGCATTTT.

This chain links TRBV5-1 with TRBJ2-3; a weak D match, TRBD1 (5 bases). Per germline, CDR1 SGHRS and CDR2 YFSETQ. The CDR3 consists of 14 residues. V lost 2 bases to trimming and J lost 2 bases, with 9 bases between them. In DNA, the CDR3 is TGCGCCAGCAGCTTAAGGGGTACCACAGATACGCAGTATTTT. This encodes CASSLRGTTDTQYF.

This clonotype was seen a few times. The chain joins TRBV7-9 to TRBJ1-2, with 9 bases that match TRBD1. Germline CDR1 SEHNR, CDR2 FQNEAQ (reference sequence). The CDR3 has 13 residues. V lost 5 bases and J lost 8; bases outside the gene matches: 6. CDR3 DNA sequence: TGTGCCAGCAGCAAGGGACAGGGAGACGGCTACACCTTC. Amino acid sequence: CASSKGQGDGYTF.

This clonotype turned up a few times. The DNA for the CDR3 is TGCACCAGCGTCTCGACGGGGCGAGAGGAGACCCAGTACTTC. This gives the protein CTSVSTGREETQYF. The V call is TRBV1, the J call TRBJ2-5; no DNA check was done on the table's D call, TRBD1. TRBV1 is labeled a pseudogene. The CDR3 is 14 amino acids.

J is TRBJ2-5 and V is TRBV7-8; 11 nucleotides agree with TRBD2. The length of the CDR3 is 18 residues. CDR1 is SGHVS, CDR2 FQNEAQ, per germline. V lost 5 bases, J lost 7 bases, and 18 bases stayed unmatched. As DNA, the CDR3 is TGTGCCAGCAGCCGAAACGAGTACGGGACTAGCGGCTTAGGGACCCAGTACTTC. This sequence encodes CASSRNEYGTSGLGTQYF.

V and J are TRBV15 and TRBJ1-5; D is perhaps TRBD1 (6 bases). This CDR3 is 16 amino acids long. In germline, CDR1 is LNHNV, CDR2 YYDKDF (reference sequence). Trimming took 4 bases from V and 0 from J, leaving 13 bases between them. The CDR3 DNA sequence: TGTGCCACCAGCAAAGGGGGGGTTTATAGCAATCAGCCCCAGCATTTT. This sequence encodes CATSKGGVYSNQPQHF.

This clonotype was counted ten times or more. The chain employs TRBV5-1 and TRBJ1-6; D is unclear. Germline values: CDR1 SGHRS, CDR2 YFSETQ. This CDR3 region has 14 residues. V shed 3 bases and J shed 5 bases, with 9 bases lying between them. CDR3: CASSSSRDNSPLHF. DNA for the CDR3: TGCGCCAGCAGCTCCTCGAGGGATAATTCACCCCTCCACTTT. The full variable domain, completed using reference TRBV5-1 and TRBJ1-6, is KAGVTQTPRYLIKTRGQQVTLSCSPISGHRSVSWYQQTPGQGLQFLFEYFSETQRNKGNFPGRFSGRQFSNSRSEMNVSTLELGDSALYLCASSSSRDNSPLHFGNGTRLTVT.

The table lists this clonotype with many counts. This chain uses TRBV3-1 with TRBJ2-5; TRBD1 matches at 8 bases. CDR1 LGHDT and CDR2 YNNKEL come from the germline V gene (reference sequence). J was trimmed by 2 bases and V by 2 bases; bases with no gene match: 4. There are 15 residues in the CDR3. The CDR3 DNA reads as TGTGCCAGCAGCCAAATGACAGGGGTACAAGAGACCCAGTACTTC. It is translated as CASSQMTGVQETQYF.

This clonotype has just a few counts. The chain recombines TRBV5-1 with TRBJ2-5; no firm D call. The CDR3 is 15 amino acids. The V end was cut by 0 bases, the J end by 2 bases, with 11 bases between. The germline CDR1 and CDR2 sequences are SGHRS and YFSETQ. DNA for the CDR3: TGCGCCAGCAGCTTGGCACAAAGATCACAAGAGACCCAGTACTTC. Translating it yields CASSLAQRSQETQYF.

The V gene is TRBV19, the J gene TRBJ1-1, with 9 bases fitting TRBD1. The CDR3 is 17 residues long. V trimming: 4 bases; J trimming: 1 base; junction bases outside the gene matches: 10. The germline V gene has CDR1 LNHDA and CDR2 SQIVND (reference sequence). The CDR3 DNA reads TGTGCCAGTAGTACTGCGGTACCGGGACAGGGGAACACTGAAGCTTTCTTT. Translated, it gives CASSTAVPGQGNTEAFF. Full variable domain (remainder filled in from reference TRBV19 and TRBJ1-1): DGGITQSPKYLFRKEGQNVTLSCEQNLNHDAMYWYRQDPGQGLRLIYYSQIVNDFQKGDIAEGYSVSREKKESFPLTVTSAQKNPTAFYLCASSTAVPGQGNTEAFFGQGTRLTVV.

This chain joins TRBV7-2 and TRBJ2-3; D remains ambiguous. V lost 2 bases and J 6 bases, leaving 6 bases between the germline ends. Germline values: CDR1 SGHTA, CDR2 FQGNSA. CDR3 size: 12 residues. In nucleotides, the CDR3 is TGTGCCAGCAGCTTATACGAGGATACGCAGTATTTT. Translated: CASSLYEDTQYF. Drawing the rest from reference TRBV7-2 and TRBJ2-3, the complete variable domain is GAGVSQSPSNKVTEKGKDVELRCDPISGHTALYWYRQSLGQGLEFLIYFQGNSAPDKSGLPSDRFSAERTGGSVSTLTIQRTQQEDSAVYLCASSLYEDTQYFGPGTRLTVL.

In its sample, this clonotype was seen a few times. The chain has TRBV5-1 and TRBJ2-7; no reliable D call. The CDR3 is 14 amino acids. Germline V CDR1 and CDR2: SGHRS, YFSETQ. V lost 0 bases, J lost 0 bases, and 7 bases lay in between. CDR3 sequence (DNA): TGCGCCAGCAGCTTGGCACTAAGCTCCTACGAGCAGTACTTC. This gives the protein CASSLALSSYEQYF.

The chain joins TRBV29-1 to TRBJ1-1; 8 bases map to TRBD1. With V trimmed by 7 bases and J by 2 bases, 9 bases remained unmatched. The CDR3 has 14 residues. Per germline, CDR1 SQVTM and CDR2 ANQGSEA. The CDR3 loop is CSAAGGPLNTEAFF. The CDR3, as DNA: TGCAGCGCCGCAGGGGGCCCTCTTAACACTGAAGCTTTCTTT. Full variable domain (remainder filled in from reference TRBV29-1 and TRBJ1-1): SAVISQKPSRDICQRGTSLTIQCQVDSQVTMMFWYRQQPGQSLTLIATANQGSEATYESGFVIDKFPISRPNLTFSTLTVSNMSPEDSSIYLCSAAGGPLNTEAFFGQGTRLTVV.

This clonotype was seen repeatedly, ten times or more. V is TRBV21-1 and J is TRBJ1-3. TRBV21-1 is a pseudogene segment. This CDR3 comprises 17 residues. The CDR3, as DNA: TGTGCCAGCAGCAAGAGTGGGACGGCAAACTCTGGAAACACCATATATTTT. Translation gives CASSKSGTANSGNTIYF.

This clonotype turned up a few times. CDR3 residues: CASSQAGLSDTEAFF. The CDR3 DNA reads TGTGCCAGCAGCCAGGCAGGGCTGTCGGACACTGAAGCTTTCTTT. The chain links TRBV3-1 to TRBJ1-1; D is possibly TRBD1 (5 bases). CDR3 size: 15 residues. Germline values: CDR1 LGHDT, CDR2 YNNKEL (reference sequence). Trimming left V 3 bases short and J 3 bases short, with 14 bases between.

This clonotype was recorded at least ten times. This chain uses TRBV4-1 with TRBJ2-5; 13 nucleotides match TRBD2. The CDR3 runs 18 residues. The V gene end was trimmed by 5 bases and the J gene end by 3 bases; junction bases not matched to a gene: 12. Germline V gene data show CDR1 as MGHRA and CDR2 as YSYEKL. As DNA, the CDR3 is TGCGCCAGCAGCTCCCGGACTAGCGGGGGAGGCTTTAAAGAGACCCAGTACTTC. This gives the protein CASSSRTSGGGFKETQYF.

This clonotype has just a few counts. The chain combines TRBV20-1 with TRBJ2-2; D may be TRBD1 (5 bases). Looked up from germline, CDR1 is DFQATT and CDR2 is SNEGSKA (reference sequence). The V end lost 2 bases, the J end lost 6 bases, and 16 bases lay between the germline ends. The CDR3 covers 15 residues. The CDR3 region has the DNA TGCAGTGCTAGATCGTACGGGTTAGGGGCCGGGGAGCTGTTTTTT. This encodes CSARSYGLGAGELFF.

This clonotype turned up a few times. V usage is TRBV15 and J usage is TRBJ1-5; 7 bases agree with TRBD1. The germline gives CDR1 LNHNV, CDR2 YYDKDF (reference sequence). V lost 1 base and J lost 1; bases outside the gene matches: 1. The CDR3 runs to 15 residues. The CDR3 protein is CATSRGGGSNQPQHF. In DNA, the CDR3 is TGTGCCACCAGCAGAGGAGGGGGCAGCAATCAGCCCCAGCATTTT.

The CDR3 bases are TGTGCCAGCAGTCCTCGGCAGGACACCGGGGAGCTGTTTTTT. Amino acids: CASSPRQDTGELFF. This sequence joins TRBV7-3 and TRBJ2-2, with no clear D. Trimming left V 6 bases short and J 3 bases short, with 11 bases between. The CDR3 loop spans 14 amino acids. Germline-derived CDR1 and CDR2 are SGHTA and FQGTGA.

This clonotype has more than one count but fewer than ten. The chain uses TRBV20-1 and TRBJ1-1; tentative D call: TRBD1 (5 bases). Germline V lookup: CDR1 DFQATT, CDR2 SNEGSKA (reference sequence). The CDR3 has 13 residues. V lost 0 bases, J lost 3 bases, and 8 bases lay in between. CDR3: CSAREQVYTEAFF. CDR3 nucleotide sequence: TGCAGTGCTAGAGAACAGGTATACACTGAAGCTTTCTTT.

V gene TRBV6-2 or TRBV6-3 combines with J gene TRBJ2-5; D may be TRBD1 or TRBD2 (5 bases each). Trimming removed 0 bases from V and 0 bases from J, with 8 bases in between. Germline-derived CDR1 and CDR2 are MNHEY and SVGEGT. The CDR3 covers 15 residues. The CDR3 reads CASSYSGTYQETQYF. CDR3 nucleotides: TGTGCCAGCAGTTACTCCGGGACCTACCAAGAGACCCAGTACTTC.

The rearrangement joins TRBV4-1 to TRBJ1-5; possibly TRBD1 for D (6 bases). CDR1 MGHRA and CDR2 YSYEKL come from the germline V gene. V was clipped by 6 bases and J by 6 bases, with 18 bases between them. The CDR3 has 15 residues. The CDR3 here is CASRKALEGGQPQHF. CDR3 nucleotide sequence: TGCGCCAGCAGAAAGGCACTCGAAGGGGGTCAGCCCCAGCATTTT.